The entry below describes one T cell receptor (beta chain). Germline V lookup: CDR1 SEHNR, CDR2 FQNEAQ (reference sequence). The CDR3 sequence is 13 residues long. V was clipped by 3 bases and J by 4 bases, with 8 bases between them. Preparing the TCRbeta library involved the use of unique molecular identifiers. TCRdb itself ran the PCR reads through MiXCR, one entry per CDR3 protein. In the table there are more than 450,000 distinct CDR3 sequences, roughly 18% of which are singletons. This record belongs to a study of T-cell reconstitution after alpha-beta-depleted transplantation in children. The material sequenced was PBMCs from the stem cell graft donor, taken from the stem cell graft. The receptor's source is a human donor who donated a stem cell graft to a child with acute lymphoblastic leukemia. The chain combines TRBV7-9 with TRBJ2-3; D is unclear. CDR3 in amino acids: CASSFGSPDTQYF. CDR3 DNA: TGTGCCAGCAGCTTTGGCTCTCCAGATACGCAGTATTTT.